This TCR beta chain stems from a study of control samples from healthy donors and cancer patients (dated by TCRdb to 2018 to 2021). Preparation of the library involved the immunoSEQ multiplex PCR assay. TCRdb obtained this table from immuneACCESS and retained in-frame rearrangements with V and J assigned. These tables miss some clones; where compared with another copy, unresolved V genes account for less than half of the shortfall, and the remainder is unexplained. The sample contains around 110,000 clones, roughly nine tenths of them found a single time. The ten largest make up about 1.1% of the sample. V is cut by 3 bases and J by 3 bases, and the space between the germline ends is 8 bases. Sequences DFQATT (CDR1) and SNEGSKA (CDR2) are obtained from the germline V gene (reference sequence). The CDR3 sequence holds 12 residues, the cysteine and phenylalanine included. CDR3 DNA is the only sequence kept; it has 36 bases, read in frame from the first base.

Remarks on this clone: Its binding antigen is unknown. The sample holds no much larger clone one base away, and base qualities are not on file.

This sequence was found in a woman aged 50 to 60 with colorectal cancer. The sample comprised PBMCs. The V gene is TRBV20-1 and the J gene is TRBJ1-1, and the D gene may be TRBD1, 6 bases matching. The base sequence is TGCAGTGCTAGTAAGGGGGACACTGAAGCTTTCTTT. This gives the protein CSASKGDTEAFF.